One and the same sample provided the 30 T cell receptor beta chains below, sequenced in a study of cytomegalovirus exposure and HLA in healthy donors. Use of 60 Vbeta and 13 Jbeta primers characterized the PCR. The table came from immunoSEQ multiplex PCR; TCRdb's copy has only in-frame clones and leaves some out. Of 170,000 or so clones in the sample, roughly 78% were seen once. The sequenced material came from PBMCs. The receptor source for this set is a woman aged 45-60 years in good health and CMV-seropositive.

The CDR3 loop is CASGRQGAYNEQFF. The CDR3 nucleotides are TGTGCCAGCGGTCGACAGGGGGCTTACAATGAGCAGTTCTTC. The chain is built from TRBV28 and TRBJ2-1; 10 bases map to TRBD1. The CDR3 runs to 14 residues. From germline, CDR1 is MDHEN and CDR2 SYDVKM. The V gene end was trimmed by 8 bases and the J gene end by 4 bases; junction bases not matched to a gene: 5. The variable domain in full, completed from reference TRBV28 and TRBJ2-1, reads DVKVTQSSRYLVKRTGEKVFLECVQDMDHENMFWYRQDPGLGLRLIYFSYDVKMKEKGDIPEGYSVSREKKERFSLILESASTNQTSMYLCASGRQGAYNEQFFGPGTRLTVL.

The gene calls are TRBV11-2 and TRBJ2-7; D might be TRBD2 (5 bases). The CDR3 loop spans 13 amino acids. The V end lost 0 bases, the J end lost 9 bases, and 12 bases lay between the germline ends. Germline V gene data show CDR1 as SGHAT and CDR2 as FQNNGV. The CDR3 here is CASSLDRGSWQYF. In DNA form, the CDR3 reads TGTGCCAGCAGCTTAGATCGGGGTAGTTGGCAGTACTTC. Combining the CDR3 with reference TRBV11-2 and TRBJ2-7 gives the whole variable domain EAGVAQSPRYKIIEKRQSVAFWCNPISGHATLYWYQQILGQGPKLLIQFQNNGVVDDSQLPKDRFSAERLKGVDSTLKIQPAKLEDSAVYLCASSLDRGSWQYFGPGTRLTVT.

This clone was recorded once. V usage is TRBV5-6 and J usage is TRBJ2-1; 14 nucleotides line up with TRBD2. J gave up 10 bases and V 6 bases, and 15 bases lay outside the gene matches. The CDR3 runs to 17 residues. In germline, CDR1 is SGHDT, CDR2 YYEEEE. The CDR3 is CASTTKPGLAGAREQFF. The CDR3 DNA reads as TGTGCCAGCACCACTAAGCCGGGACTAGCGGGGGCCCGGGAGCAGTTCTTC.

The chain couples TRBV28 to TRBJ2-1, with D uncertain. Germline V gene data show CDR1 as MDHEN and CDR2 as SYDVKM. V was trimmed by 10 bases and J by 6 bases, leaving 13 bases between them. This CDR3 spans 12 amino acids. CDR3 residues: CAITYPPNEQFF. The CDR3 nucleotides are TGTGCCATTACTTACCCCCCCAATGAGCAGTTCTTC.

This clone was detected only a few times. The chain combines TRBV28 with TRBJ2-7; 12 nucleotides agree with TRBD2. The CDR3 spans 17 residues. After removal of 6 bases from V and 0 bases from J, the junction contained 9 bases not matched to a gene. Germline-derived CDR1 and CDR2 are MDHEN and SYDVKM. The CDR3 DNA sequence: TGTGCCAGCAGCCCTGGACTAGCGGGGTTCCCCTCCTACGAGCAGTACTTC. Translating gives CASSPGLAGFPSYEQYF.

The chain is built from TRBV10-3 and TRBJ1-3; D is uncertain. The V gene's germline CDR1 is ENHRY and CDR2 SYGVKD. The CDR3 has 14 residues. V was clipped by 8 bases and J by 0 bases, with 11 bases between them. CDR3 bases: TGTGCCATCCGTGGTACAGACTCTGGAAACACCATATATTTT. This codes for CAIRGTDSGNTIYF.

CDR3 loop: CASSFPRGGSGANVLTF. Here the CDR3 DNA reads TGTGCCAGCAGCTTCCCTCGGGGGGGGTCTGGGGCCAACGTCCTGACTTTC. The chain is built from TRBV11-2 and TRBJ2-6, with 8 bases that match TRBD2. The CDR3 spans 17 residues. V was clipped by 3 bases and J by 1 base; unmatched bases: 5. Germline assignment: CDR1 SGHAT and CDR2 FQNNGV.

This sequence joins TRBV19 and TRBJ2-3; TRBD1 is a possible D gene (5 bases). CDR1 and CDR2 (germline): LNHDA, SQIVND (reference sequence). Trimming shortened V by 6 bases and J by 4 bases, and 17 bases separated the two germline ends. This CDR3 spans 15 amino acids. CDR3 sequence: CASSDNGARADTQYF. CDR3 DNA sequence: TGTGCCAGTAGCGACAATGGGGCCAGGGCAGATACGCAGTATTTT.

The gene calls are TRBV5-1 and TRBJ2-5; tentative D call: TRBD2 (6 bases). CDR1 and CDR2 from the germline V gene are SGHRS and YFSETQ. This CDR3 comprises 16 residues. V gave up 1 base and J gave up 1 base, with 14 bases separating them. The CDR3 DNA reads as TGCGCCAGCAGCTTGTTAGGGAGCGGGTTCCAAGAGACCCAGTACTTC. Residues: CASSLLGSGFQETQYF.

This clone came up a few times. The CDR3 protein is CASRVRSSGGSNEQFF. CDR3 DNA: TGTGCCAGTAGGGTCCGCTCTAGCGGGGGAAGCAATGAGCAGTTCTTC. The chain joins TRBV19 to TRBJ2-1, with 10 bases aligning to TRBD2. The germline V gene has CDR1 LNHDA and CDR2 SQIVND (reference sequence). The junction had 11 bases not matched to a gene; V was cut back by 6 bases and J by 6 bases. There are 16 residues in the CDR3.

This clone occurred a few times. The rearrangement links TRBV14 to TRBJ1-6, with D possibly matching TRBD1 (6 bases). The CDR3 covers 14 residues. The V gene lost 1 base and the J gene lost 10 bases, with 11 bases spanning the gap. The germline V gene encodes CDR1 SGHDN and CDR2 FVKESK. CDR3 DNA sequence: TGTGCCAGCAGCCAAGCCACCAGGGGATCACCCCTCCACTTT. As protein: CASSQATRGSPLHF. Full variable domain (outside the CDR3, taken from reference TRBV14 and TRBJ1-6): EAGVTQFPSHSVIEKGQTVTLRCDPISGHDNLYWYRRVMGKEIKFLLHFVKESKQDESGMPNNRFLAERTGGTYSTLKVQPAELEDSGVYFCASSQATRGSPLHFGNGTRLTVT.

The rearrangement joins TRBV30 to TRBJ1-6, with D hard to call. The length of the CDR3 is 13 residues. Germline-derived CDR1 and CDR2 are GTSNPN and SVGIG (reference sequence). Trimming took 7 bases from V and 0 from J, leaving 7 bases between them. This CDR3 is CASHSSYNSPLHF. In nucleotides, the CDR3 is TGTGCCTCACACAGCTCCTATAATTCACCCCTCCACTTT.

Of note for this clone: An end of the junction does not agree with germline; a read error may underlie this. Other nucleotide sequences in the sample specify the same CDR3. The chain carries TRBV2 and TRBJ2-7; D is perhaps TRBD2 (7 bases). The CDR3 sequence is 12 residues long. The germline V gene encodes CDR1 SNHLY and CDR2 FYNNEI. The CDR3 coding sequence is TGTGCCAGCAGCGCGGGGGCCCTCGAGCAGTACTTT. It codes for CASSAGALEQYF.

The chain combines TRBV7-9 with TRBJ2-7, with a weak D call TRBD2 (5 bases). From germline, CDR1 is SEHNR and CDR2 FQNEAQ (reference sequence). This CDR3 comprises 16 residues. V gave up 5 bases and J gave up 4 bases, with 21 bases separating them. CDR3 sequence (DNA): TGTGCCAGCAGCCCTACCTACGAGGCAACGGGGTACGAGCAGTACTTC. It yields the protein CASSPTYEATGYEQYF.

The chain couples TRBV5-1 to TRBJ1-2; D is unclear. V lost 0 bases and J lost 6, with 15 bases in between. The CDR3 contains 15 residues. Germline CDR1 is SGHRS and CDR2 is YFSETQ. The chain's CDR3 is CASSLEPTTSDGYTF. In nucleotides, the CDR3 is TGCGCCAGCAGCTTGGAGCCGACAACTTCGGATGGCTACACCTTC. Supplemented by reference TRBV5-1 and TRBJ1-2, the full variable domain reads KAGVTQTPRYLIKTRGQQVTLSCSPISGHRSVSWYQQTPGQGLQFLFEYFSETQRNKGNFPGRFSGRQFSNSRSEMNVSTLELGDSALYLCASSLEPTTSDGYTFGSGTRLTVV.

The chain combines TRBV7-9 with TRBJ1-2, with 8 nucleotides matching TRBD1. With V trimmed by 4 bases and J by 6 bases, 10 bases remained unmatched. The CDR3 covers 15 residues. Germline V gene data show CDR1 as SEHNR and CDR2 as FQNEAQ (reference sequence). CDR3 DNA sequence: TGTGCCAGCAGCTCATCCGAGGACAGGGATGATGGCTACACCTTC. It translates to CASSSSEDRDDGYTF.

The V gene is TRBV18, the J gene TRBJ2-1, with TRBD1 matching over 9 bases. J lost 3 bases, V lost 9 bases, and 9 bases had no gene match. The germline V gene has CDR1 KGHSH and CDR2 LQKENI. The CDR3 loop spans 15 amino acids. The CDR3 region has the DNA TGTGCCAGTTTATCAGGACAGGGGATCTACAATGAGCAGTTCTTC. Its protein is CASLSGQGIYNEQFF.

This clone showed up just a few times. The rearrangement joins TRBV11-2 to TRBJ2-7, with D possibly matching TRBD1 (5 bases). Germline V CDR1 and CDR2: SGHAT, FQNNGV. V shed 2 bases and J shed 6 bases, with 11 bases lying between them. The CDR3 has 13 residues. CDR3 in amino acids: CASSLKSGSEQYF. The CDR3 coding sequence is TGTGCCAGCAGCTTAAAGTCAGGGTCCGAGCAGTACTTC.

The chain uses TRBV29-1 and TRBJ1-3; no reliable D call. The germline V gene encodes CDR1 SQVTM and CDR2 ANQGSEA. V was shortened by 5 bases and J by 0 bases, with 2 bases between the two germline ends. The CDR3 sequence is 11 residues long. This CDR3 is CSVRSGNTIYF. The CDR3, as DNA: TGCAGCGTTCGCTCTGGAAACACCATATATTTT.

This chain uses TRBV2 with TRBJ2-1; TRBD2 aligns across 8 bases. The trim removed 8 bases at V and 0 bases at J, leaving 6 bases unmatched. Germline V lookup: CDR1 SNHLY, CDR2 FYNNEI. This CDR3 spans 15 amino acids. Here the CDR3 DNA reads TGTGCCAGCGGCTCCGGGACTAGCTCCTACAATGAGCAGTTCTTC. Encoded protein: CASGSGTSSYNEQFF.

This sequence joins TRBV5-6 and TRBJ2-2; tentatively, D is TRBD1 (5 bases). CDR1 is SGHDT and CDR2 is YYEEEE in the germline V gene. V was trimmed by 5 bases and J by 3 bases, leaving 11 bases between them. The CDR3 runs 14 residues. The CDR3 loop reads CASRSDRHTGELFF. CDR3 DNA: TGTGCCAGCAGATCCGACAGACACACCGGGGAGCTGTTTTTT.

This clone has only a few counts. This chain uses TRBV27 with TRBJ2-7; D is perhaps TRBD2 (6 bases). Trimming stripped 10 bases from V and 7 bases from J, with 8 bases between. The CDR3 consists of 9 residues. Germline assignment: CDR1 MNHEY and CDR2 SMNVEV (reference sequence). CDR3 in DNA: TGTGCCAACCGGGGGGAGCAGTACTTC. Translating gives CANRGEQYF.

The chain is built from TRBV19 and TRBJ2-3; a weak D match, TRBD2 (7 bases). V was cut by 3 bases and J by 2 bases, with 24 bases left in between. This CDR3 is built from 19 residues. Per germline, CDR1 LNHDA and CDR2 SQIVND (reference sequence). The CDR3 sequence: CASSMYWRGLLKATDTQYF. The CDR3 bases are TGTGCCAGTAGTATGTATTGGCGGGGGCTTCTCAAGGCCACAGATACGCAGTATTTT.

The chain employs TRBV4-1 and TRBJ2-2; 8 bases are a match to TRBD1. With 3 bases clipped from V and 3 bases from J, the junction kept 3 bases outside the gene matches. Germline V lookup: CDR1 MGHRA, CDR2 YSYEKL. The CDR3 extends over 15 amino acids. CDR3 DNA: TGCGCCAGCAGCCACGGACAGGGCTACACCGGGGAGCTGTTTTTT. Translating gives CASSHGQGYTGELFF.

This chain connects TRBV6-5 to TRBJ2-5; 10 bases map to TRBD2. This CDR3 is built from 16 residues. Germline V gives CDR1 MNHEY, CDR2 SVGAGI. V trimming: 2 bases; J trimming: 5 bases; junction bases outside the gene matches: 8. The CDR3 is CASSYLQAGGHETQYF. In DNA form, the CDR3 reads TGTGCCAGCAGTTACCTCCAAGCGGGGGGGCATGAGACCCAGTACTTC.

The V call is TRBV18, the J call TRBJ2-7; 9 nucleotides line up with TRBD1. Germline values: CDR1 KGHSH, CDR2 LQKENI. With V trimmed by 6 bases and J by 1 base, 1 base remained unmatched. This CDR3 is built from 13 residues. CDR3 protein: CASSGTGSYEQYF. The CDR3 DNA is TGTGCCAGCTCTGGGACAGGGTCCTACGAGCAGTACTTC.

The chain uses TRBV18 and TRBJ2-1; TRBD2 matches 13 bases. Per the germline V gene, CDR1 is KGHSH and CDR2 is LQKENI. Germline trimming cut 3 bases from V and 5 bases from J; bases unmatched to any gene: 4. The CDR3 has 16 residues. CDR3 DNA sequence: TGTGCCAGCTCACCTTTCGGACTAGCGGGGGACAATGAGCAGTTCTTC. Translating gives CASSPFGLAGDNEQFF. The entire variable domain, with the rest obtained from reference TRBV18 and TRBJ2-1, is as follows: NAGVMQNPRHLVRRRGQEARLRCSPMKGHSHVYWYRQLPEEGLKFMVYLQKENIIDESGMPKERFSAEFPKEGPSILRIQQVVRGDSAAYFCASSPFGLAGDNEQFFGPGTRLTVL.

The chain combines TRBV29-1 with TRBJ2-5, with D possibly TRBD2 on 6 matching bases. Germline V gene data show CDR1 as SQVTM and CDR2 as ANQGSEA. With 1 base removed from V and 2 bases from J, the gap between germline ends came to 8 bases. The CDR3 is 13 amino acids. In DNA form, the CDR3 reads TGCAGCGTTGAAGGACGGGGGCAAGAGACCCAGTACTTC. Protein sequence: CSVEGRGQETQYF.

V is TRBV7-8 and J is TRBJ2-7; TRBD2 matches at 8 bases. The ends lost 5 bases at V and 3 bases at J; junction bases unmatched: 6. In germline, CDR1 is SGHVS, CDR2 FQNEAQ. CDR3 length: 14 residues. The CDR3 DNA reads TGTGCCAGCAGCCCTCGGGAGGGGGTCTACGAGCAGTACTTC. Its translation is CASSPREGVYEQYF.

This sequence joins TRBV9 and TRBJ2-5; 7 bases are a match to TRBD1. This CDR3 contains 17 residues. Trimming removed 4 bases from V and 1 base from J; junction bases left unmatched: 13. The germline V gene encodes CDR1 SGDLS and CDR2 YYNGEE. CDR3 in amino acids: CASSSPSGTELQETQYF. In DNA form, the CDR3 reads TGTGCCAGCAGCTCTCCCTCCGGGACAGAACTCCAAGAGACCCAGTACTTC. Looking up the rest from reference TRBV9 and TRBJ2-5 gives the full variable domain: DSGVTQTPKHLITATGQRVTLRCSPRSGDLSVYWYQQSLDQGLQFLIQYYNGEERAKGNILERFSAQQFPDLHSELNLSSLELGDSALYFCASSSPSGTELQETQYFGPGTRLLVL.